This T cell receptor (beta chain) was captured by sequencing in a study of blood T cell repertoires in COVID-19. Study context: The cDNA or gDNA used as material had been derived from T cells, B-cell-depleted T cells, or PBMCs.

Germline-derived CDR1 and CDR2 are MNHEY and SVGAGI. The CDR3 sequence is 16 residues long. Trimming removed 4 bases from V and 1 base from J, with 16 bases in between. TCRdb's copy holds only in-frame clones and misses some; the assay was immunoSEQ multiplex PCR. Here the sample spans approximately 220,000 clones, 80% to 90% being singletons. Source material: peripheral blood. The sequence was obtained from a woman in her sixties or seventies with acute or convalescent COVID-19. The chain couples TRBV6-5 to TRBJ1-1; D gene unclear. The CDR3: CASSSTRGVGNTEAFF. In DNA form, the CDR3 reads TGTGCCAGCAGTTCCACACGGGGAGTCGGGAACACTGAAGCTTTCTTT.